This entry lists 21 T cell receptor beta chains sequenced from one sample in a study of radiotherapy plus CTLA-4 blockade in lung cancer. Using immunoSEQ multiplex PCR, the repertoire was profiled, and TCRdb retains in-frame clones only, with some absent. The sample contains around 45,000 clones, roughly four fifths of which appear only once. Sequences were derived from peripheral blood, sampled from a patient treated with radiotherapy plus ipilimumab. The origin of the receptors is a human donor with non-small cell lung cancer who had a complete response to radiotherapy plus ipilimumab.

The chain carries TRBV19 and TRBJ1-2; possibly TRBD1 for D (5 bases). CDR3 size: 12 residues. Trimming removed 2 bases from V and 8 bases from J, with 9 bases in between. Germline V gene data show CDR1 as LNHDA and CDR2 as SQIVND (reference sequence). The CDR3 here is CASSIRQGGYTF. In nucleotides, the CDR3 is TGTGCCAGTAGTATACGCCAGGGCGGCTACACCTTC.

The chain carries TRBV28 and TRBJ1-2, with 7 positions matching TRBD1. The length of the CDR3 is 16 residues. Germline trimming cut 8 bases from V and 7 bases from J; bases unmatched to any gene: 19. Germline V gene data show CDR1 as MDHEN and CDR2 as SYDVKM. CDR3 protein: CASSTTTGTVNGGYTF. As DNA, the CDR3 is TGTGCCAGCTCCACCACTACCGGGACAGTGAATGGTGGCTACACCTTC.

V and J are TRBV7-8 and TRBJ1-4, with D hard to call. CDR3 length equals 16 residues. The V gene lost 4 bases and the J gene lost 2 bases, with 14 bases spanning the gap. Germline assignment: CDR1 SGHVS and CDR2 FQNEAQ. CDR3 protein: CASSSLTGKTNEKLFF. The CDR3 bases are TGTGCCAGCAGCTCCTTGACGGGGAAGACTAATGAAAAACTGTTTTTT.

In this sample, this clone is medium-sized (0.01 to 0.1%). The chain is built from TRBV5-1 and TRBJ1-2, with 7 positions matching TRBD1. There are 11 residues in the CDR3. Germline CDR1 and CDR2: SGHRS and YFSETQ. V was clipped by 7 bases and J by 5 bases; unmatched bases: 2. The CDR3 here is CASGQEYGYTF. CDR3 bases: TGCGCCAGCGGACAGGAGTATGGCTACACCTTC.

As concerns this clone: Compared with germline, one end of the junction differs, possibly owing to a read error. This CDR3 is also generated by other DNA sequences in the sample. The V gene is TRBV2, the J gene TRBJ1-5; TRBD1 aligns across 11 bases. The CDR3 consists of 15 residues. From germline, CDR1 is SNHLY and CDR2 FYNNEI. The CDR3 DNA follows: TGCGCCAGCAGTGAGGGGACAGGGGGTCTACAGCCCCAGCATTTT. It yields the protein CASSEGTGGLQPQHF.

The V and J genes are TRBV2 and TRBJ2-1; 9 nucleotides line up with TRBD2. Germline CDR1 reads SNHLY; CDR2 reads FYNNEI. V lost 6 bases and J lost 9; bases outside the gene matches: 21. The CDR3 has 18 amino acids. CDR3 in DNA: TGTGCCAGCAGACCAGGGGAACTAGCGGGTGGAAGGGGGATTGAGCAGTTCTTC. This sequence encodes CASRPGELAGGRGIEQFF.

The chain joins TRBV7-6 to TRBJ1-1; D unresolved. Trimming took 5 bases from V and 2 from J, leaving 15 bases between them. The CDR3 length is 15 residues. Germline V lookup: CDR1 SGHVS, CDR2 FNYEAQ. CDR3: CASSPGGHTNTEAFF. The DNA of the CDR3 is TGTGCCAGCAGCCCAGGTGGGCATACCAACACTGAAGCTTTCTTT.

V and J are TRBV7-9 and TRBJ1-2, with D perhaps TRBD1 (5 bases). V was pared by 0 bases and J by 6 bases, with 11 bases between. This CDR3 is built from 14 residues. Germline assignment: CDR1 SEHNR and CDR2 FQNEAQ (reference sequence). CDR3 region: CASSLAGGMDGYTF. The DNA for the CDR3 is TGTGCCAGCAGCTTAGCTGGGGGGATGGATGGCTACACCTTC.

This clone was observed a single time. The gene calls are TRBV7-2 and TRBJ2-5; the match to TRBD2 covers 8 bases. Germline CDR1 reads SGHTA; CDR2 reads FQGNSA. Trimming removed 5 bases from V and 0 bases from J; junction bases left unmatched: 11. The length of the CDR3 is 17 residues. The CDR3 loop is CASSTTGTRSHQETQYF. The CDR3 DNA sequence: TGTGCCAGCAGCACGACCGGGACTAGGAGTCACCAAGAGACCCAGTACTTC. Supplemented by reference TRBV7-2 and TRBJ2-5, the full variable domain reads GAGVSQSPSNKVTEKGKDVELRCDPISGHTALYWYRQSLGQGLEFLIYFQGNSAPDKSGLPSDRFSAERTGGSVSTLTIQRTQQEDSAVYLCASSTTGTRSHQETQYFGPGTRLLVL.

The rearrangement uses TRBV5-1 and TRBJ2-7; possibly TRBD2 for D (6 bases). Germline V gives CDR1 SGHRS, CDR2 YFSETQ. CDR3 length: 15 residues. V was pared by 1 base and J by 2 bases, with 13 bases between. CDR3 nucleotides: TGCGCCAGCAGCTTGACTCCGGGGGTTGCCTACGAGCAGTACTTC. This gives the protein CASSLTPGVAYEQYF.

This chain links TRBV7-2 with TRBJ2-3; no reliable D call. Trimming took 5 bases from V and 0 from J, leaving 3 bases between them. The CDR3 is made up of 12 amino acids. In germline, CDR1 is SGHTA, CDR2 FQGNSA. Here the CDR3 reads CASSLSTDTQYF. The CDR3 DNA reads TGTGCCAGCAGCCTCAGCACAGATACGCAGTATTTT.

The rearrangement joins TRBV27 to TRBJ1-1, with D perhaps matching TRBD1 (5 bases). Per germline, CDR1 MNHEY and CDR2 SMNVEV (reference sequence). This CDR3 contains 13 residues. Trimming took off 4 bases at V and 0 bases at J, with 6 bases between the two ends. Written as DNA, the CDR3 is TGTGCCAGCAGTTCGACAGTGAACACTGAAGCTTTCTTT. Translation: CASSSTVNTEAFF.

Note on this clone: Different DNA sequences within this sample yield the same CDR3. J is TRBJ1-1 and V is TRBV6-6, with D perhaps matching TRBD1 (6 bases). This CDR3 comprises 15 residues. Germline lookup yields CDR1 MNHNY and CDR2 SVGAGI (reference sequence). Trimming stripped 7 bases from V and 0 bases from J, with 15 bases between. The CDR3 DNA sequence: TGTGCCAGCAACCCCAAGGGGGGGATGAACACTGAAGCTTTCTTT. This sequence encodes CASNPKGGMNTEAFF.

This clone was recorded only once. The V gene is TRBV28, the J gene TRBJ2-7; 7 bases match TRBD1. Germline loops: CDR1 MDHEN, CDR2 SYDVKM. Germline trimming cut 5 bases from V and 5 bases from J; bases unmatched to any gene: 15. The CDR3 has 16 amino acids. The DNA of the CDR3 is TGTGCCAGCAGTCCCAGCAGGGGGTTTGTGATAAACGAGCAGTACTTC. Residues: CASSPSRGFVINEQYF.

J is TRBJ2-7 and V is TRBV30; TRBD2 is a possible D gene (6 bases). CDR1 and CDR2 (germline): GTSNPN, SVGIG (reference sequence). The length of the CDR3 is 14 residues. V was clipped by 0 bases and J by 0 bases, with 9 bases between them. As DNA, the CDR3 is TGTGCCTGGAGTGTAGCGGGTAGCTCCTACGAGCAGTACTTC. It codes for CAWSVAGSSYEQYF.

V is TRBV7-2 and J is TRBJ1-2, with D possibly TRBD1 on 6 matching bases. The CDR3 runs to 15 residues. V lost 5 bases and J 0 bases, leaving 13 bases between the germline ends. Germline CDR1 SGHTA, CDR2 FQGNSA. CDR3 bases: TGTGCCAGCAGCAATCGACAGGCAACTAACTATGGCTACACCTTC. Encoded protein: CASSNRQATNYGYTF.

The V call is TRBV27, the J call TRBJ2-7; TRBD1 might be the D (5 bases). CDR1 and CDR2 from the germline V gene are MNHEY and SMNVEV (reference sequence). The CDR3 runs to 15 residues. V lost 2 bases and J 2 bases, leaving 13 bases between the germline ends. Here the CDR3 reads CASSLQGDNPYEQYF. CDR3 nucleotide sequence: TGTGCCAGCAGTTTACAGGGCGATAATCCCTACGAGCAGTACTTC.

V usage is TRBV27 and J usage is TRBJ1-6; D is unclear. This CDR3 region has 13 residues. CDR1 and CDR2 (germline): MNHEY, SMNVEV (reference sequence). Trimming shortened V by 0 bases and J by 10 bases, and 7 bases separated the two germline ends. In DNA, the CDR3 is TGTGCCAGCAGTTTATCGTGGCAGTCACCCCTCCACTTT. Amino acids: CASSLSWQSPLHF.

This chain connects TRBV10-1 to TRBJ2-5; TRBD1 aligns across 8 bases. The V gene's germline CDR1 is WNHNN and CDR2 SYGVQD (reference sequence). V dropped 6 bases and J dropped 5; count of bases not matched to a gene: 8. The CDR3 has 14 residues. The CDR3 region is CASSERQGSETQYF. CDR3 DNA sequence: TGCGCCAGCAGCGAACGACAGGGGTCGGAGACCCAGTACTTC.

This clone has more than one count but fewer than ten. V gene TRBV2 combines with J gene TRBJ1-2, with D maybe TRBD1 (5 bases). The CDR3 runs 12 residues. Trimming took 11 bases from V and 4 from J, leaving 14 bases between them. CDR1 is SNHLY, CDR2 FYNNEI, per germline. CDR3 sequence: CAGGVLSYGYTF. The CDR3 DNA sequence: TGTGCCGGAGGGGTTCTGAGCTATGGCTACACCTTC.

V usage is TRBV7-3 and J usage is TRBJ2-1; TRBD1 agrees at 8 bases. J was trimmed by 14 bases and V by 3 bases; bases with no gene match: 9. The length of the CDR3 is 13 residues. Germline CDR1 is SGHTA and CDR2 is FQGTGA. CDR3: CASSFPGDRKKFF. CDR3 bases: TGTGCCAGCAGCTTCCCGGGGGACAGGAAAAAGTTCTTC. Complete variable domain (other parts from reference TRBV7-3 and TRBJ2-1): GAGVSQTPSNKVTEKGKYVELRCDPISGHTALYWYRQSLGQGPEFLIYFQGTGAADDSGLPNDRFFAVRPEGSVSTLKIQRTERGDSAVYLCASSFPGDRKKFFGPGTRLTVL.